The rows below give T cell receptor beta chains drawn from one sample of a study of graft-versus-host responses after intestinal transplantation. No antigen has been assigned to these receptors. Sequencing used immunoSEQ multiplex PCR; TCRdb keeps in-frame clones, though not all of them. The sample lists almost 40,000 clones; about 95% were seen once. The sequenced sample was unstimulated CD8+ T cells sorted from spleen or lymph node cells, obtained before transplant. All receptors derive from a human donor who was the organ donor for an intestinal transplant. The CDR3 runs from the conserved cysteine through the conserved F or W. A D gene is named only where the DNA matches it firmly. Clone size appears in some rows only: once, few, many, or a class for an expanded clone.

CDR3 protein: CASSLRGQAYEQYF; CDR3 DNA: TGTGCCAGCAGCTTACGGGGACAGGCCTACGAGCAGTACTTC; clone size: few; CDR3 length: 14; J gene: TRBJ2-7; D gene: TRBD1; V gene: TRBV7-9
CDR3 protein: CASSQLDTEQFF; CDR3 DNA: TGTGCCAGCAGCCAACTCGACACTGAGCAGTTCTTC; clone size: -; CDR3 length: 12; J gene: TRBJ2-1; D gene: -; V gene: TRBV4-2
CDR3 protein: CASSVYGGPYTQYF; CDR3 DNA: TGTGCCAGCAGTGTTTACGGGGGGCCCTATACGCAGTATTTT; clone size: -; CDR3 length: 14; J gene: TRBJ2-3; D gene: -; V gene: TRBV6-4
CDR3 protein: CASSLSQQWTGGFGNEQFF; CDR3 DNA: TGTGCCAGCAGCTTAAGCCAACAGTGGACAGGCGGGTTTGGCAATGAGCAGTTCTTC; clone size: -; CDR3 length: 19; J gene: TRBJ2-1; D gene: TRBD1; V gene: TRBV7-2
CDR3 protein: CASSQIPPNREAEKLFF; CDR3 DNA: TGCGCCAGCAGTCAAATTCCCCCCAACAGGGAAGCTGAAAAACTGTTTTTT; clone size: -; CDR3 length: 17; J gene: TRBJ1-4; D gene: -; V gene: TRBV23-1
CDR3 protein: CATSRVGTYNEKLFF; CDR3 DNA: TGTGCCACCAGCAGAGTGGGGACTTATAATGAAAAACTGTTTTTT; clone size: -; CDR3 length: 15; J gene: TRBJ1-4; D gene: -; V gene: TRBV15
CDR3 protein: CASSPTGGWFVTDTQYF; CDR3 DNA: TGTGCCAGCAGCCCGACTGGCGGGTGGTTTGTAACAGATACGCAGTATTTT; clone size: -; CDR3 length: 17; J gene: TRBJ2-3; D gene: -; V gene: TRBV11-2
CDR3 protein: CATSPPPLAGGIIDTQYF; CDR3 DNA: TGTGCCACCAGCCCCCCCCCGCTAGCGGGGGGGATTATCGATACGCAGTATTTT; clone size: -; CDR3 length: 18; J gene: TRBJ2-3; D gene: TRBD2; V gene: TRBV15
CDR3 protein: CASSSDKTGSWDTQYF; CDR3 DNA: TGTGCCAGCAGTTCAGATAAGACAGGGAGTTGGGATACGCAGTATTTT; clone size: once; CDR3 length: 16; J gene: TRBJ2-3; D gene: TRBD1; V gene: TRBV28
CDR3 protein: CASSPVLAGNTIYF; CDR3 DNA: TGTGCCAGCAGCCCCGTCTTGGCTGGAAACACCATATATTTT; clone size: -; CDR3 length: 14; J gene: TRBJ1-3; D gene: -; V gene: TRBV7-6
CDR3 protein: CASSEVPSYEQYF; CDR3 DNA: TGTGCCAGTAGTGAGGTCCCCTCCTACGAGCAGTACTTC; clone size: -; CDR3 length: 13; J gene: TRBJ2-7; D gene: -; V gene: TRBV19
CDR3 protein: CASRGTPPSDREGTDTQYF; CDR3 DNA: TGCGCCAGCAGGGGGACACCTCCAAGCGACAGGGAGGGAACAGATACGCAGTATTTT; clone size: -; CDR3 length: 19; J gene: TRBJ2-3; D gene: -; V gene: TRBV5-1
CDR3 protein: CASSEYAGTGAEETQYF; CDR3 DNA: TGCGCCAGCAGCGAATATGCCGGGACAGGGGCCGAAGAGACCCAGTACTTC; clone size: -; CDR3 length: 17; J gene: TRBJ2-5; D gene: TRBD1; V gene: TRBV4-1
CDR3 protein: CASSQESTYTNTQYF; CDR3 DNA: TGCGCCAGCAGCCAAGAGTCCACTTACACGAATACGCAGTATTTT; clone size: -; CDR3 length: 15; J gene: TRBJ2-3; D gene: -; V gene: TRBV4-3
CDR3 protein: CASTRTGTGELFF; CDR3 DNA: TGTGCCAGCACCAGAACGGGGACCGGGGAGCTGTTTTTT; clone size: -; CDR3 length: 13; J gene: TRBJ2-2; D gene: -; V gene: TRBV27